This is a list of T cell receptor beta chains from one sample in a study of T cell responses to AZD1222 COVID-19 vaccine. The protocol was immunoSEQ multiplex PCR, while the TCRdb copy is restricted to in-frame clones and leaves out a portion. Altogether approximately 110,000 clones are present, more than 85% being singletons, with the ten largest covering approximately 1.3%. This sample comprised peripheral blood, obtained on day 0 of AZD1222 vaccination. These TCRs come from an adult in good health. Both conserved end residues are part of each CDR3. The order of the fields is V gene, clone size, CDR3 protein. Rows may omit the clone size; those that give it use once, few, many or a size class.

>TRBV18|NA
CASSRGQSSYNEQFF
>TRBV20-1|once
CSASQTGSARGYTF
>TRBV7-6|NA
CASSLDPAGDEQFF
>TRBV3-1/TRBV3-2|NA
CASSSYRDRGSLLSSGYTF
>TRBV29-1|NA
CSVGYSEKLFF
>TRBV27|once
CASSLRDRDGYTF
>TRBV11-2|NA
CAVGPGGEQFF
>TRBV28|NA
CASSSFAGYYGYTF
>TRBV27|NA
CASSFPPPRETQYF
>TRBV19|once
CASSISEGVWETQYF
>TRBV6-5|NA
CASSSVGRAFF
>TRBV11-3|NA
CASSLVPVNTEAFF
>TRBV5-1|NA
CASSLRTGDEKLFF
>TRBV18|NA
CASSPKGTADQFF
>TRBV5-6|NA
CASSLGYSNQPQHF
>TRBV6-4|NA
CASSATERDRRTAGNTIYF
>TRBV5-6|once
CASSLWQLEQYF
>TRBV27|NA
CASRDPTGRTYEQYF
>TRBV7-2|NA
CASSLTLRAEEQFF
>TRBV7-9|NA
CASSPLAYEQYF
>TRBV30|NA
CAWSSSSTGELFF
>TRBV3-1/TRBV3-2|NA
CASSSGGLYEQYF
>TRBV7-9|NA
CASSLGDTMNTEAFF
>TRBV20-1|once
CSASAGTSSYEQYF
>TRBV28|NA
CASSEHRGSNEKLFF
>TRBV3-1/TRBV3-2|NA
CASSQDSQETQYF
>TRBV9|NA
CASSPSGGANYGYTF
>TRBV6-6|NA
CASSYRPALPDTQYF
>TRBV20-1|NA
CSALGQAEAFF
>TRBV5-5|once
CASTLGGIPGKTEAFF
>TRBV5-1|NA
CASSPLAGSTGELFF
>TRBV28|NA
CASTPDYSGEKLFF
>TRBV30|once
CAWSVGTSGVTDTQYF
>TRBV20-1|NA
CSAGEETQYF
>TRBV7-2|NA
CASSLSGAGNTEAFF
>TRBV27|NA
CASSFPGSQTQYF
>TRBV6-5|NA
CASRGTGGNQPQHF
>TRBV20-1|NA
CSASKGLAGTDTQYF
>TRBV21-1|NA
CASKGDSQVEKLFF
>TRBV11-3|NA
CASSPGDRGLETQYF
>TRBV3-1/TRBV3-2|NA
CASSPWAGGLQETQYF
>TRBV4-2|NA
CASSPEKSGRTIQGEQYF
>TRBV28|NA
CASSFALVNEQFF
>TRBV15|NA
CATSRDPLGQSLEQYF
>TRBV6-2/TRBV6-3|NA
CASSYSKGSLLFEAFF
>TRBV5-5|NA
CASSKRDRGETQYF
>TRBV6-5|few
CASSYSRTGNRGYTF
>TRBV5-1|NA
CASSPGGQGYYGYTF
>TRBV2|NA
CASRSRRRAVSGANVLTF
>TRBV12-1|NA
CASSFRRCGLANTGELFF
>TRBV2|NA
CASSAIGTGTVGTEAFF
>TRBV28|NA
CASSTGQGASPLHF
>TRBV27|NA
CASSWGPDTQYF
>TRBV6-5|NA
CAAQGGANEQFF
>TRBV5-4|once
CASSLDRTASNEKLFF